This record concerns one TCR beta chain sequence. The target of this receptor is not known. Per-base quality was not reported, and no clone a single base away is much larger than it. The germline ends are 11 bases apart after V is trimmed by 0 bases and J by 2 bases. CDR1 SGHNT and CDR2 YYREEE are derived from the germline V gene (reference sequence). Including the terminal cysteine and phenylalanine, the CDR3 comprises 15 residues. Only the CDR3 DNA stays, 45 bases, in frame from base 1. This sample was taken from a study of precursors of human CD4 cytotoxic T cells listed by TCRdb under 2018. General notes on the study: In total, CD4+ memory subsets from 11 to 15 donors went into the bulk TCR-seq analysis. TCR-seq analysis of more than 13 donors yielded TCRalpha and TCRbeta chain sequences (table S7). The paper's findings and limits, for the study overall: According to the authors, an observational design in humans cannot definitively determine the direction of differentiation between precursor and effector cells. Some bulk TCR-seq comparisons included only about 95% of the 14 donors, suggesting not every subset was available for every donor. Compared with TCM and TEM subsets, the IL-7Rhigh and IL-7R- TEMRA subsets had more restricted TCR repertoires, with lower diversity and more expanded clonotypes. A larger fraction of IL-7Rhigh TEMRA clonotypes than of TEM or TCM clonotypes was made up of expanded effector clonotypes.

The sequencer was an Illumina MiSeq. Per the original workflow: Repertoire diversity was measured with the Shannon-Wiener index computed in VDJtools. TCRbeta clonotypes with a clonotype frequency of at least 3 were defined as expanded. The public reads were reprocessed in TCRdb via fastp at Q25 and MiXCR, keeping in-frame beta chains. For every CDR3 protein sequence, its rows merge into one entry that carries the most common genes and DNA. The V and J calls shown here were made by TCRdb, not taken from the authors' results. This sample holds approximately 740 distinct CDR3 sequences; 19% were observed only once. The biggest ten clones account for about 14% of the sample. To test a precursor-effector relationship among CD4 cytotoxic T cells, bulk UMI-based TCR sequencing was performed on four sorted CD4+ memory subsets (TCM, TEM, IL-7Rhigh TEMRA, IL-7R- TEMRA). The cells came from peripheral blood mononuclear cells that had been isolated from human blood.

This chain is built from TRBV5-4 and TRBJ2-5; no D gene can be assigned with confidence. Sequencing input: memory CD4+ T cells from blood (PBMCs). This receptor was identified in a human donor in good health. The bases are TGTGCCAGCAGCTTGGACTTTCGATCTCAAGAGACCCAGTACTTC. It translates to CASSLDFRSQETQYF.